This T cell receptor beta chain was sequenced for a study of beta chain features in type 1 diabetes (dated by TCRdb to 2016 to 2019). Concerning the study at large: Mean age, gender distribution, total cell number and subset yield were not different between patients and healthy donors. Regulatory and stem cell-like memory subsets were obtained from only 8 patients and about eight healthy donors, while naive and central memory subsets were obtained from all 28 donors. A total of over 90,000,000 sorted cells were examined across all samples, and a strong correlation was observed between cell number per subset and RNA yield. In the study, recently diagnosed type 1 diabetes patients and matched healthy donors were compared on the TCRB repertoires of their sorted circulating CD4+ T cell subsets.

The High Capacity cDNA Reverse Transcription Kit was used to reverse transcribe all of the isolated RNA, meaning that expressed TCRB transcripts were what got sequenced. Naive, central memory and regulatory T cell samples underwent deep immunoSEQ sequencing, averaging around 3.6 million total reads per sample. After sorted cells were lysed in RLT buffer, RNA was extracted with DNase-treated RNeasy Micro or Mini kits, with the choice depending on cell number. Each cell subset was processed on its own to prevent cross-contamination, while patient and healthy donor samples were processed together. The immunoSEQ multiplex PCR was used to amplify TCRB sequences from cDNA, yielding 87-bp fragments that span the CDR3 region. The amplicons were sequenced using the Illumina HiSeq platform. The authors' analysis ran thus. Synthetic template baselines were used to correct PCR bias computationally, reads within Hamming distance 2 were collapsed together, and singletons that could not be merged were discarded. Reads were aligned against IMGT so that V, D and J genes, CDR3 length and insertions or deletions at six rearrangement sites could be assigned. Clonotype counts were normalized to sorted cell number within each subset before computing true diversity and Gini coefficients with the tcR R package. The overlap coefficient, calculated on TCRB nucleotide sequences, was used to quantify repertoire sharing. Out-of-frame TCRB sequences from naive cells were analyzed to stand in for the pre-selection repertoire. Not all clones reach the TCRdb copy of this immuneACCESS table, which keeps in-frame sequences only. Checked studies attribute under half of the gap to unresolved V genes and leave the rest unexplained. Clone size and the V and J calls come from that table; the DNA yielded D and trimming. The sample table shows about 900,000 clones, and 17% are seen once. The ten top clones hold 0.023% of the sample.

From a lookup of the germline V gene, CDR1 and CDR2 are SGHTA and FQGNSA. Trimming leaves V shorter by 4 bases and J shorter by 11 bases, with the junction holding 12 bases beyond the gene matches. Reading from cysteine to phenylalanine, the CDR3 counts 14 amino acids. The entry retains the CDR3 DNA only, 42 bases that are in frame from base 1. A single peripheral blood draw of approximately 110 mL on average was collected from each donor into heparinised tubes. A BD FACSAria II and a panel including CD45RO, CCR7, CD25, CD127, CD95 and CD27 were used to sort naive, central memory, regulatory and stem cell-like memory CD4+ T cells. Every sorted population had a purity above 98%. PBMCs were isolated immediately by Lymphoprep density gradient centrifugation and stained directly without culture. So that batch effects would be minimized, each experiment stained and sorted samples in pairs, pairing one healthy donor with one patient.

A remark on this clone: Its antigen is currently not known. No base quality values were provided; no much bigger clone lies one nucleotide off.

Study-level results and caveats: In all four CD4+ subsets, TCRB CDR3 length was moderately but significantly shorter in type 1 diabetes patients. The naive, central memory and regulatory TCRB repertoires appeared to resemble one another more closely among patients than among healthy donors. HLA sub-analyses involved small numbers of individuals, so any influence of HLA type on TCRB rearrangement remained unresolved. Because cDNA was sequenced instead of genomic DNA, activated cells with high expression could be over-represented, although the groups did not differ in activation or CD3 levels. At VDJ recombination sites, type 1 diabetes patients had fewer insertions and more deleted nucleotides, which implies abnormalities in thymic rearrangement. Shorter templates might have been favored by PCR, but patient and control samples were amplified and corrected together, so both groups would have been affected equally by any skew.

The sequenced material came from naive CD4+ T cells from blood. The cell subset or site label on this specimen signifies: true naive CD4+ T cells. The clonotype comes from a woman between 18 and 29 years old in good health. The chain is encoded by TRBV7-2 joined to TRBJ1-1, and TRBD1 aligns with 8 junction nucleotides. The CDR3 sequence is CASSSARTGNIAFF. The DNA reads TGTGCCAGCAGCTCCGCGAGGACAGGGAATATTGCTTTCTTT.